The 16 T cell receptor beta chains below were found in one sample sequenced in a study of T cells in Graves' hyperthyroidism and ophthalmopathy. Authors of the study amplified TCR beta CDR3 regions from RNA transcripts. A first-round RT-PCR of the TCR CDR3 used the HTBI primer set. TCRdb redid the calling of the multiplex PCR reads with MiXCR, one entry per CDR3 protein. The sample records fewer than 550,000 distinct CDR3 sequences, around 14% being singletons. The sample comprised blood. The receptors originated from a woman aged 18 to 35 with Graves' hyperthyroidism.

This clonotype appeared a few times. The genes are TRBV7-3 and TRBJ1-6; TRBD1 is a possible D gene (5 bases). Germline CDR1 reads SGHTA; CDR2 reads FQGTGA. The V end was cut by 5 bases, the J end by 10 bases, with 12 bases between. This CDR3 spans 13 amino acids. As DNA, the CDR3 is TGTGCCAGCAGCCCCTCCGGGGGGTCACCCCTCCACTTT. Encoded protein: CASSPSGGSPLHF.

Turning to this clonotype: Germline and junction disagree at one end, which may indicate a read error. This chain uses TRBV12-3 or TRBV12-4 with TRBJ1-3; possible D gene TRBD1, 6 bases. The CDR3 is 12 residues long. CDR3 in amino acids: CASSSTGNAIYF. The CDR3 DNA sequence: TGTGCCAGCAGCTCGACAGGAAACGCCATATATTTT.

This clonotype was picked up many times. V is TRBV12-3 or TRBV12-4 and J is TRBJ1-6; a possible D gene is TRBD1 (5 bases). There are 13 residues in the CDR3. Trimming cost V 3 bases and J 9 bases, with 9 bases left between them. CDR3 region: CASSFLRGSPLHF. The CDR3 nucleotides are TGTGCCAGCAGTTTTTTGAGGGGTTCACCCCTCCACTTT.

V gene TRBV12-3 or TRBV12-4 combines with J gene TRBJ1-1, with 8 bases aligning to TRBD1. This CDR3 is 14 amino acids long. With 4 bases clipped from V and 1 base from J, the junction kept 2 bases outside the gene matches. In DNA form, the CDR3 reads TGTGCCAGCAGTTCAGGGGGCTGGAACACTGAAGCTTTCTTT. This gives the protein CASSSGGWNTEAFF.

This clonotype was counted between two and nine times. The V call is TRBV6-1, the J call TRBJ2-3; D is perhaps TRBD2 (5 bases). CDR1 is MNHNS, CDR2 SASEGT, per germline. The V gene lost 4 bases and the J gene lost 0 bases, with 11 bases spanning the gap. The CDR3 covers 15 residues. The CDR3 nucleotides read TGTGCCAGCAGTGCATTCCGGGGAAGCACAGATACGCAGTATTTT. It encodes CASSAFRGSTDTQYF.

There are many counts of this clonotype. The chain has TRBV5-1 and TRBJ2-2; TRBD2 aligns across 7 bases. The CDR3 contains 17 residues. Germline V gives CDR1 SGHRS, CDR2 YFSETQ. The junction had 11 bases not matched to a gene; V was cut back by 0 bases and J by 6 bases. CDR3 protein: CASSLASGGRGAGELFF. The DNA for the CDR3 is TGCGCCAGCAGCTTGGCTTCTGGCGGGAGAGGCGCCGGGGAGCTGTTTTTT.

This clonotype was seen a few times. The chain uses TRBV18 and TRBJ1-4; no firm D call. Trimming took 5 bases from V and 7 from J, leaving 14 bases between them. There are 14 residues in the CDR3. Germline V lookup: CDR1 KGHSH, CDR2 LQKENI. For the CDR3, the DNA is TGTGCCAGCTCAAACTCCCCGGACGGTGAAAAACTGTTTTTT. Translating it yields CASSNSPDGEKLFF. The whole variable domain, filled in from reference TRBV18 and TRBJ1-4, reads NAGVMQNPRHLVRRRGQEARLRCSPMKGHSHVYWYRQLPEEGLKFMVYLQKENIIDESGMPKERFSAEFPKEGPSILRIQQVVRGDSAAYFCASSNSPDGEKLFFGSGTQLSVL.

This clonotype has a count of ten or more. The V and J genes are TRBV20-1 and TRBJ2-3; D might be TRBD1 (6 bases). V lost 7 bases and J lost 6, with 20 bases in between. Looked up from germline, CDR1 is DFQATT and CDR2 is SNEGSKA (reference sequence). CDR3 size: 14 residues. The CDR3 nucleotides read TGCAGTGTAAGACAGGCTCCGGTGGGGGATACGCAGTATTTT. This gives the protein CSVRQAPVGDTQYF.

This clonotype was seen many times. The CDR3 DNA sequence: TGTGCCAGCAGTTTATCGTCGGGGCGGGGGGTATACGAGCAGTACTTC. Protein: CASSLSSGRGVYEQYF. The V and J genes are TRBV27 and TRBJ2-7, with TRBD2 identical over 8 bases. V shed 0 bases and J 4 bases; nucleotides not matched to a gene: 8. Germline CDR1 is MNHEY and CDR2 is SMNVEV (reference sequence). CDR3 length: 16 residues.

This clonotype was observed many times. The chain combines TRBV7-9 with TRBJ2-7, with 11 bases matching TRBD2. Losses at the gene ends were 4 bases for V and 6 bases for J; bases not matched to a gene: 17. The CDR3 covers 18 residues. Germline V lookup: CDR1 SEHNR, CDR2 FQNEAQ (reference sequence). The chain's CDR3 is CASSSTVTSGGDSGEQYF. Written as DNA, the CDR3 is TGTGCCAGCAGCTCGACCGTCACTAGCGGGGGTGATTCGGGCGAGCAGTACTTC.

This clonotype was seen repeatedly, ten times or more. The V and J genes are TRBV9 and TRBJ2-1; 10 bases are shared with TRBD1. Germline V gene lookup returns CDR1 SGDLS and CDR2 YYNGEE. With V trimmed by 2 bases and J by 10 bases, 6 bases remained unmatched. The CDR3 is 14 residues long. As DNA, the CDR3 is TGTGCCAGCAGCGTGGGACAGGGGTCGCCAGAGCAGTTCTTC. This encodes CASSVGQGSPEQFF.

This clonotype was counted only a few times. The J gene is TRBJ1-2, the V gene TRBV9; TRBD1 matches at 9 bases. CDR1 SGDLS and CDR2 YYNGEE come from the germline V gene. With V trimmed by 3 bases and J by 3 bases, 3 bases remained unmatched. This CDR3 comprises 14 residues. The CDR3 spells CASSADRGDYGYTF. DNA for the CDR3: TGTGCCAGCAGCGCGGACAGGGGCGACTATGGCTACACCTTC.

There are many counts of this clonotype. V usage is TRBV12-3 or TRBV12-4 and J usage is TRBJ1-2; 7 bases are shared with TRBD1. Trimming cost V 6 bases and J 4 bases; bases outside gene matches: 8. This CDR3 region has 14 residues. The CDR3: CASRTTGASYGYTF. Here the CDR3 DNA reads TGTGCCAGCAGGACCACAGGGGCTTCCTATGGCTACACCTTC.

The rearrangement joins TRBV6-5 to TRBJ1-4, with 7 bases identical to TRBD1. This CDR3 region has 15 residues. Germline V CDR1 and CDR2: MNHEY, SVGAGI. Trimming at V came to 0 bases and at J to 10 bases, leaving 8 bases not matched to a gene. CDR3: CASSYSGTEVRKLFF. The CDR3 nucleotides are TGTGCCAGCAGTTACTCCGGGACAGAGGTCCGAAAACTGTTTTTT.

This clonotype appeared many times. The chain recombines TRBV12-3 or TRBV12-4 with TRBJ1-1; D unclear. This CDR3 contains 12 residues. V shed 5 bases and J shed 6 bases, with 10 bases lying between them. The CDR3 loop reads CASSPFLAEAFF. The CDR3 DNA sequence: TGTGCCAGCAGTCCTTTTTTGGCTGAAGCTTTCTTT.

The chain carries TRBV6-5 and TRBJ2-6, with no clear D. CDR3 length: 14 amino acids. Trimming removed 4 bases at V and 3 bases at J, with 7 bases between. In germline, CDR1 is MNHEY, CDR2 SVGAGI. CDR3 in amino acids: CASSCEVGANVLTF. The CDR3 DNA reads as TGTGCCAGCAGTTGTGAGGTTGGGGCCAACGTCCTGACTTTC.